This entry lists 6 T cell receptor beta chains sequenced from one sample in a study of blood T cell repertoires in COVID-19. Profiled with immunoSEQ multiplex PCR; TCRdb holds only in-frame clones, not every one. The table includes around 30,000 clones, roughly nine tenths detected once. Sequencing was performed on peripheral blood. The source of these receptors is a man aged 50-59 years with active or convalescent COVID-19.

J is TRBJ2-1 and V is TRBV28, with TRBD2 matching 9 bases. The V gene's germline CDR1 is MDHEN and CDR2 SYDVKM. V lost 2 bases, J lost 0 bases, and 2 bases stayed unmatched. The CDR3 sequence is 16 residues long. The CDR3, as DNA: TGTGCCAGCAGTTTAATAGCGGGAGCCTCCTACAATGAGCAGTTCTTC. Encoded protein: CASSLIAGASYNEQFF.

The V call is TRBV28, the J call TRBJ1-5; D remains ambiguous. This CDR3 is 15 amino acids long. Germline loops: CDR1 MDHEN, CDR2 SYDVKM. V was trimmed by 3 bases and J by 1 base, leaving 10 bases between them. The CDR3 DNA reads TGTGCCAGCAGTTTTCCCAGGCCGAGCAATCAGCCCCAGCATTTT. Its protein product is CASSFPRPSNQPQHF.

This clone has more than one count but fewer than ten. The rearrangement joins TRBV5-1 to TRBJ2-5, with TRBD1 identical over 8 bases. This CDR3 comprises 18 residues. Germline loops: CDR1 SGHRS, CDR2 YFSETQ. Germline trimming cut 0 bases from V and 5 bases from J; bases unmatched to any gene: 15. For the CDR3, the DNA is TGCGCCAGCAGCTTGGGGTCAGGCAGGGGGCTAGTTGGCGAGACCCAGTACTTC. It translates to CASSLGSGRGLVGETQYF.

DNA for the CDR3: TGCGCCAGCAGCTTGCAAGGGGGCCAGCCCCAGCATTTT. This translates into CASSLQGGQPQHF. The V call is TRBV5-1, the J call TRBJ1-5, with 7 positions matching TRBD1. V lost 1 base and J lost 7; bases outside the gene matches: 2. The CDR3 covers 13 residues. Germline V CDR1 and CDR2: SGHRS, YFSETQ.

As DNA, the CDR3 is TGCGCCAGCAGCTCTGGGACTAGCGGGGGGCACCAGTACTTC. This sequence encodes CASSSGTSGGHQYF. The V gene is TRBV5-1, the J gene TRBJ2-5, with 15 bases matching TRBD2. The CDR3 runs to 14 residues. Germline-derived CDR1 and CDR2 are SGHRS and YFSETQ. V gave up 3 bases and J gave up 10 bases; unmatched junction bases: 4.

The chain is built from TRBV6-1 and TRBJ2-7; 11 nucleotides agree with TRBD2. J gave up 4 bases and V 3 bases, and 5 bases lay outside the gene matches. Looked up from germline, CDR1 is MNHNS and CDR2 is SASEGT. This CDR3 contains 15 residues. This chain's CDR3 is CASSEGLAVHYEQYF. The CDR3 DNA sequence: TGTGCCAGCAGTGAGGGACTAGCGGTTCATTACGAGCAGTACTTC.